Presented here are 26 T cell receptor beta chains from one specimen sequenced in a study of shared clonotypes between healthy human individuals. Some clones are missing from TCRdb's copy, which holds only in-frame ones; the method was immunoSEQ multiplex PCR. The sample has about 2 million clones, about 95% seen once. The naive CD8 fraction comprised CD45RO-negative cells positively selected for CCR7 and excluded terminally differentiated effector memory CD45RA+ cells. Specimen: naive CD8+ T cells sorted from blood. These TCRs come from a man younger than 35 in good health.

V and J are TRBV27 and TRBJ2-7, with 7 bases that match TRBD2. This CDR3 has 14 amino acids. CDR1 and CDR2 from the germline V gene are MNHEY and SMNVEV (reference sequence). V was pared by 3 bases and J by 5 bases, with 7 bases of the junction left unmatched. CDR3: CASSLGGGLHEQYF. CDR3 nucleotide sequence: TGTGCCAGCAGTTTGGGGGGGGGTTTACACGAGCAGTACTTC.

The rearrangement joins TRBV30 to TRBJ2-7; D tentatively fits TRBD1 or TRBD2 (5 bases each). This CDR3 has 13 amino acids. CDR1 and CDR2 (germline): GTSNPN, SVGIG (reference sequence). V was cut by 1 base and J by 3 bases, with 10 bases left in between. In nucleotides, the CDR3 is TGTGCCTGGAGTGGGCAGGGAGTCTACGAGCAGTACTTC. Encoded protein: CAWSGQGVYEQYF. Looking up the rest from reference TRBV30 and TRBJ2-7 gives the full variable domain: SQTIHQWPATLVQPVGSPLSLECTVEGTSNPNLYWYRQAAGRGLQLLFYSVGIGQISSEVPQNLSASRPQDRQFILSSKKLLLSDSGFYLCAWSGQGVYEQYFGPGTRLTVT.

The chain recombines TRBV5-6 with TRBJ2-7, with TRBD2 identical over 10 bases. V shed 1 base, J shed 2 bases, and the junction held 3 bases outside the gene matches. The V gene's germline CDR1 is SGHDT and CDR2 YYEEEE. This CDR3 region has 15 residues. The CDR3 loop reads CASSLISGGPYEQYF. The CDR3 DNA reads as TGTGCCAGCAGCTTGATTAGCGGGGGGCCCTACGAGCAGTACTTC. Complete variable domain (other parts from reference TRBV5-6 and TRBJ2-7): DAGVTQSPTHLIKTRGQQVTLRCSPKSGHDTVSWYQQALGQGPQFIFQYYEEEERQRGNFPDRFSGHQFPNYSSELNVNALLLGDSALYLCASSLISGGPYEQYFGPGTRLTVT.

Worth noting for this clone: A read error may account for a junction end that differs from germline. The chain links TRBV11-2 to TRBJ2-3, with D possibly being TRBD2 (5 bases). CDR3 length equals 15 residues. Germline values: CDR1 SGHAT, CDR2 FQNNGV. CDR3 protein: CASSLALAPTYTQYF. For the CDR3, the DNA is TGTGCCAGCAGCTTAGCGCTAGCTCCCACATATACGCAGTATTTT.

The chain couples TRBV6-5 to TRBJ2-1; a weak D match, TRBD2 (6 bases). With 2 bases removed from V and 2 bases from J, the gap between germline ends came to 10 bases. From germline, CDR1 is MNHEY and CDR2 SVGAGI. The length of the CDR3 is 15 residues. The chain's CDR3 is CASSYGTSPYNEQFF. The DNA of the CDR3 is TGTGCCAGCAGTTACGGTACTAGCCCCTACAATGAGCAGTTCTTC.

To note about this clone: Other DNA variants within this sample encode the same CDR3. The chain links TRBV6-5 to TRBJ2-7; 11 nucleotides line up with TRBD1. Unmatched junction bases numbered 3, after V lost 5 bases and J lost 0 bases. This CDR3 is built from 15 residues. Germline CDR1 is MNHEY and CDR2 is SVGAGI. The CDR3 region has the DNA TGTGCCAGCAGTCTTGGACAGGGGGCCTCCTACGAGCAGTACTTC. Translating it yields CASSLGQGASYEQYF.

V and J are TRBV2 and TRBJ2-5; D is possibly TRBD2 (6 bases). V dropped 1 base and J dropped 4 bases, with 19 bases sitting between them. The germline V gene has CDR1 SNHLY and CDR2 FYNNEI. This CDR3 spans 17 amino acids. The CDR3 region has the DNA TGTGCCAGCAGTGAAGGATGGAGGGGAGGCCCGACAGAGACCCAGTACTTC. Its protein product is CASSEGWRGGPTETQYF.

The chain recombines TRBV4-3 with TRBJ2-3; TRBD2 matches at 11 bases. The CDR3 totals 16 residues. Trimming cost V 3 bases and J 2 bases; bases outside gene matches: 4. Germline V gene data show CDR1 as LGHNA and CDR2 as YSLEER. DNA of the CDR3: TGCGCCAGCAGCCAGCTACTAGCGGGAGACACAGATACGCAGTATTTT. Protein: CASSQLLAGDTDTQYF.

The chain links TRBV6-5 to TRBJ2-2; 7 positions match TRBD1. This CDR3 is 16 amino acids long. V lost 2 bases and J lost 0; bases outside the gene matches: 3. The germline V gene has CDR1 MNHEY and CDR2 SVGAGI. CDR3 in amino acids: CASSYIGTANTGELFF. DNA for the CDR3: TGTGCCAGCAGTTACATCGGGACAGCGAACACCGGGGAGCTGTTTTTT.

V gene TRBV29-1 combines with J gene TRBJ1-2; D gene uncertain. This CDR3 region has 11 residues. V shed 5 bases and J shed 5 bases, with 9 bases lying between them. Germline V gene lookup returns CDR1 SQVTM and CDR2 ANQGSEA. This CDR3 is CSVSREYGYTF. CDR3 in DNA: TGCAGCGTTTCCCGGGAGTATGGCTACACCTTC.

This clone has only one observation. The chain has TRBV9 and TRBJ1-3; D unresolved. Germline CDR1 is SGDLS and CDR2 is YYNGEE. V was shortened by 4 bases and J by 0 bases, with 17 bases between the two germline ends. The CDR3 length is 17 residues. The CDR3 loop reads CASSPLVGSSSGNTIYF. CDR3 nucleotide sequence: TGTGCCAGCAGCCCTTTGGTCGGATCTTCCTCTGGAAACACCATATATTTT. Full variable domain (remainder filled in from reference TRBV9 and TRBJ1-3): DSGVTQTPKHLITATGQRVTLRCSPRSGDLSVYWYQQSLDQGLQFLIQYYNGEERAKGNILERFSAQQFPDLHSELNLSSLELGDSALYFCASSPLVGSSSGNTIYFGEGSWLTVV.

The rearrangement links TRBV6-1 to TRBJ2-7; 10 bases fit TRBD2. The CDR3 consists of 13 residues. V lost 10 bases, J lost 4 bases, and 7 bases stayed unmatched. The germline gives CDR1 MNHNS, CDR2 SASEGT. The CDR3 here is CATLAGESYEQYF. For the CDR3, the DNA is TGTGCCACCCTAGCGGGAGAGTCTTACGAGCAGTACTTC.

A word on this clone: Other DNA sequences in this sample translate to the same CDR3. This chain connects TRBV9 to TRBJ2-3, with D possibly TRBD2 on 6 matching bases. Germline V gene lookup returns CDR1 SGDLS and CDR2 YYNGEE. The CDR3 runs 15 residues. Between the trimmed V and J ends, which lost 2 bases and 0 bases, there was a span of 10 bases. Here the CDR3 reads CASSVSGASTDTQYF. For the CDR3, the DNA is TGTGCCAGCAGCGTTAGCGGAGCTAGCACAGATACGCAGTATTTT.

In DNA form, the CDR3 reads TGCGCCAGCAGTGGGGGTCGACAGGGGTCCTACGAGCAGTACTTC. This sequence encodes CASSGGRQGSYEQYF. The chain joins TRBV10-2 to TRBJ2-7, with 8 bases aligning to TRBD1. This CDR3 is built from 15 residues. From germline, CDR1 is WSHSY and CDR2 SAAADI. The trim removed 4 bases at V and 1 base at J, leaving 6 bases unmatched.

The V and J genes are TRBV7-9 and TRBJ2-7; D is perhaps TRBD1 (6 bases). Deletions cut 5 bases from V and 7 bases from J, with 15 bases between. This CDR3 has 13 amino acids. Germline V gene data show CDR1 as SEHNR and CDR2 as FQNEAQ (reference sequence). For the CDR3, the DNA is TGTGCCAGCAGCCAACCCGGGACAAGAGAGCAGTACTTC. Its translation is CASSQPGTREQYF.

V gene TRBV10-1 combines with J gene TRBJ1-5; D remains unclear. Germline-derived CDR1 and CDR2 are WNHNN and SYGVQD (reference sequence). V gave up 2 bases and J gave up 4 bases, with 6 bases separating them. The CDR3 runs 13 residues. The CDR3 is CASSEGVNQPQHF. For the CDR3, the DNA is TGCGCCAGCAGTGAGGGGGTTAATCAGCCCCAGCATTTT.

The V call is TRBV6-1, the J call TRBJ1-6; D unclear. This CDR3 region has 16 residues. Deletions cut 2 bases from V and 0 bases from J, with 8 bases between. The germline V gene encodes CDR1 MNHNS and CDR2 SASEGT. The CDR3 protein is CASSEIGSSYNSPLHF. The CDR3 DNA sequence: TGTGCCAGCAGTGAAATAGGCAGCTCCTATAATTCACCCCTCCACTTT.

The chain uses TRBV14 and TRBJ2-1; D ambiguous. This CDR3 contains 16 residues. Per the germline V gene, CDR1 is SGHDN and CDR2 is FVKESK. V was pared by 0 bases and J by 3 bases, with 12 bases between. The DNA of the CDR3 is TGTGCCAGCAGCCAAGACTCGGTCCGATTCTACAATGAGCAGTTCTTC. Protein product: CASSQDSVRFYNEQFF.

A few counts support this clone. The V call is TRBV5-1, the J call TRBJ2-7; 7 bases align to TRBD1. CDR3 size: 13 residues. J was trimmed by 0 bases and V by 4 bases; bases with no gene match: 1. The germline V gene has CDR1 SGHRS and CDR2 YFSETQ. CDR3 loop: CASSEGASYEQYF. CDR3 bases: TGCGCCAGCAGCGAGGGGGCCTCCTACGAGCAGTACTTC.

The rearrangement links TRBV30 to TRBJ2-3; the D call may be TRBD1 or TRBD2 (5 bases each). The CDR3 runs 13 residues. V was shortened by 5 bases and J by 0 bases, with 9 bases between the two germline ends. Germline V CDR1 and CDR2: GTSNPN, SVGIG (reference sequence). In nucleotides, the CDR3 is TGTGCCTGGGACAGACTAAGCACAGATACGCAGTATTTT. This sequence encodes CAWDRLSTDTQYF. Full variable domain (missing parts from reference TRBV30 and TRBJ2-3): SQTIHQWPATLVQPVGSPLSLECTVEGTSNPNLYWYRQAAGRGLQLLFYSVGIGQISSEVPQNLSASRPQDRQFILSSKKLLLSDSGFYLCAWDRLSTDTQYFGPGTRLTVL.

This sequence joins TRBV2 and TRBJ2-3; 7 nucleotides align to TRBD2. After removal of 2 bases from V and 2 bases from J, the junction contained 7 bases not matched to a gene. The CDR3 is made up of 16 amino acids. The V gene's germline CDR1 is SNHLY and CDR2 FYNNEI. CDR3 coding DNA: TGTGCCAGCAGTGAATGGCTAGCGGCCTACACAGATACGCAGTATTTT. Its protein product is CASSEWLAAYTDTQYF.

The chain combines TRBV7-8 with TRBJ1-3, with a tentative D call TRBD1 (5 bases). This CDR3 has 15 residues. V was trimmed by 3 bases and J by 2 bases, leaving 11 bases between them. Germline V lookup: CDR1 SGHVS, CDR2 FQNEAQ. The CDR3 loop reads CASSLVGTAGNTIYF. Written as DNA, the CDR3 is TGTGCCAGCAGCTTGGTTGGGACGGCTGGAAACACCATATATTTT.

The rearrangement uses TRBV27 and TRBJ2-2; 11 bases are shared with TRBD2. Trimming removed 6 bases from V and 1 base from J; junction bases left unmatched: 7. This CDR3 is built from 17 residues. From germline, CDR1 is MNHEY and CDR2 SMNVEV (reference sequence). The CDR3 is CASSHQGLAENTGELFF. DNA of the CDR3: TGTGCCAGCAGCCATCAGGGACTAGCGGAGAACACCGGGGAGCTGTTTTTT.

The DNA of the CDR3 is TGTGCCAGCAGGACTAGCGGGGAAGAGACCCAGTACTTC. It encodes CASRTSGEETQYF. The rearrangement links TRBV14 to TRBJ2-5, with 11 nucleotides matching TRBD2. This CDR3 comprises 13 residues. Germline CDR1 and CDR2: SGHDN and FVKESK. V was pared by 6 bases and J by 3 bases, with 0 bases of the junction left unmatched.

The rearrangement links TRBV18 to TRBJ2-5; the D is unclear. Germline CDR1 reads KGHSH; CDR2 reads LQKENI. The CDR3 contains 14 residues. V was pared by 0 bases and J by 2 bases, with 7 bases between. CDR3 coding DNA: TGTGCCAGCTCACCACCGGTGGGGCAAGAGACCCAGTACTTC. Encoded protein: CASSPPVGQETQYF.

The chain joins TRBV30 to TRBJ1-6; D is undetermined. CDR1 is GTSNPN, CDR2 SVGIG, per germline (reference sequence). The CDR3 spans 14 residues. Trimming cost V 2 bases and J 12 bases, with 17 bases left between them. CDR3: CAWSPGPYPIPLHF. CDR3 DNA sequence: TGTGCCTGGAGTCCGGGTCCGTACCCTATACCCCTCCACTTT. The variable domain in full, completed from reference TRBV30 and TRBJ1-6, reads SQTIHQWPATLVQPVGSPLSLECTVEGTSNPNLYWYRQAAGRGLQLLFYSVGIGQISSEVPQNLSASRPQDRQFILSSKKLLLSDSGFYLCAWSPGPYPIPLHFGNGTRLTVT.